These 18 T cell receptor beta chains share one sample of origin, sequenced in a study of blood T cell repertoires in COVID-19 (dated by TCRdb to 2020 to 2022). The receptor library was made with the immunoSEQ multiplex PCR assay. This is the immuneACCESS table as TCRdb keeps it, with only in-frame sequences that have V and J called. A part of the clones is gone; compared with another copy, unresolved V genes explain less than half, and the rest is unexplained. This sample has some 150,000 clones in its table, and 75% to 90% of those were observed once. Clones ranked in the top ten supply approximately 2.4% of the sample. Material for sequencing was peripheral blood. These receptors all stem from a woman in her sixties or seventies with acute or convalescent COVID-19.

The chain recombines TRBV6-5 with TRBJ2-7, with D perhaps matching TRBD1 (6 bases). Germline CDR1 MNHEY, CDR2 SVGAGI. With 5 bases removed from V and 4 bases from J, the gap between germline ends came to 12 bases. The length of the CDR3 is 13 residues. This chain's CDR3 is CASSPSRGYEQYV. The CDR3 region has the DNA TGTGCCAGCAGTCCCTCAAGGGGGTACGAGCAGTACGTC.

The chain has TRBV10-3 and TRBJ1-4, with TRBD1 as a possible D gene (6 bases). V was cut by 6 bases and J by 2 bases, with 13 bases left in between. The V gene's germline CDR1 is ENHRY and CDR2 SYGVKD. The CDR3 is 15 residues long. The CDR3 protein is CAISKDRATNEKLFF. The CDR3 DNA reads as TGTGCCATCAGCAAGGACAGAGCCACTAATGAAAAACTGTTTTTT.

The CDR3 loop is CASSIVGGSPYNEQFF. As DNA, the CDR3 is TGTGCCAGTAGTATAGTTGGGGGGAGCCCGTACAATGAGCAGTTCTTC. This rearrangement joins TRBV19 to TRBJ2-1; possibly TRBD2 for D (6 bases). V lost 1 base, J lost 4 bases, and 14 bases lay in between. The length of the CDR3 is 16 residues. Germline V gene data show CDR1 as LNHDA and CDR2 as SQIVND (reference sequence). The whole variable domain, filled in from reference TRBV19 and TRBJ2-1, reads DGGITQSPKYLFRKEGQNVTLSCEQNLNHDAMYWYRQDPGQGLRLIYYSQIVNDFQKGDIAEGYSVSREKKESFPLTVTSAQKNPTAFYLCASSIVGGSPYNEQFFGPGTRLTVL.

The CDR3 DNA reads as TGTGCCAGCAGCTTAGATTTCAGGGTCAAAGAGACCCAGTACTTC. As protein: CASSLDFRVKETQYF. V and J are TRBV7-9 and TRBJ2-5; D may be TRBD1 (5 bases). Trimming took off 1 base at V and 3 bases at J, with 12 bases between the two ends. This CDR3 has 15 amino acids. CDR1 and CDR2 from the germline V gene are SEHNR and FQNEAQ (reference sequence).

The chain couples TRBV6-2 or TRBV6-3 to TRBJ2-1; TRBD2 aligns across 9 bases. The CDR3 spans 17 residues. Losses at the gene ends were 4 bases for V and 2 bases for J; bases not matched to a gene: 9. CDR1 is MNHEY, CDR2 SVGEGT, per germline. The CDR3 sequence is CASSLQIAGGPYNEQFF. The CDR3 DNA follows: TGTGCCAGCAGTTTACAAATTGCGGGGGGGCCCTACAATGAGCAGTTCTTC.

The J gene is TRBJ2-3, the V gene TRBV5-8, with D possibly being TRBD2 (6 bases). CDR1 is SGHTS and CDR2 is YDEGEE in the germline V gene. The length of the CDR3 is 18 residues. The V end lost 4 bases, the J end lost 0 bases, and 21 bases lay between the germline ends. Here the CDR3 reads CASSPVRSGGSSTDTQYF. The CDR3 DNA reads TGTGCCAGCAGCCCCGTTCGTTCCGGGGGTTCTAGCACAGATACGCAGTATTTT.

The chain uses TRBV2 and TRBJ2-3; the match to TRBD2 covers 7 bases. V shed 6 bases, J shed 0 bases, and the junction held 3 bases outside the gene matches. This CDR3 spans 14 amino acids. The germline V gene has CDR1 SNHLY and CDR2 FYNNEI. CDR3 loop: CASRTSPSTDTQYF. The CDR3 coding sequence is TGTGCCAGCAGGACTAGCCCAAGCACAGATACGCAGTATTTT.

The V call is TRBV7-2, the J call TRBJ2-3; TRBD1 aligns across 9 bases. V was clipped by 1 base and J by 6 bases; unmatched bases: 8. The CDR3 is made up of 16 amino acids. Germline CDR1 is SGHTA and CDR2 is FQGNSA. The CDR3 region has the DNA TGTGCCAGCAGCTTAGGACCGGGACAGGGTTCTGATACGCAGTATTTT. It yields the protein CASSLGPGQGSDTQYF. The full variable domain, its missing parts supplied by reference TRBV7-2 and TRBJ2-3, is GAGVSQSPSNKVTEKGKDVELRCDPISGHTALYWYRQSLGQGLEFLIYFQGNSAPDKSGLPSDRFSAERTGGSVSTLTIQRTQQEDSAVYLCASSLGPGQGSDTQYFGPGTRLTVL.

This clone showed up just once. The chain couples TRBV4-1 to TRBJ1-4; TRBD1 aligns across 8 bases. The CDR3 runs 15 residues. Germline V gives CDR1 MGHRA, CDR2 YSYEKL. Losses at the gene ends were 0 bases for V and 7 bases for J; bases not matched to a gene: 4. CDR3 in amino acids: CASSQDRGLGEKLFF. For the CDR3, the DNA is TGCGCCAGCAGCCAAGACAGGGGGCTTGGTGAAAAACTGTTTTTT.

The table lists this clone with a count of one. This sequence joins TRBV19 and TRBJ2-1, with TRBD2 matching 11 bases. This CDR3 spans 15 amino acids. From germline, CDR1 is LNHDA and CDR2 SQIVND (reference sequence). Germline trimming cut 3 bases from V and 8 bases from J; bases unmatched to any gene: 6. The CDR3 here is CASSILAGGLDEQFF. DNA of the CDR3: TGTGCCAGTAGTATCCTAGCGGGGGGCCTCGATGAGCAGTTCTTC.

The V and J genes are TRBV4-2 and TRBJ2-6, with D possibly being TRBD1 (5 bases). Germline V gives CDR1 LGHNA, CDR2 YNFKEQ. CDR3 length: 15 amino acids. Trimming stripped 4 bases from V and 0 bases from J, with 7 bases between. CDR3 sequence reads: CASSRGNSGANVLTF. DNA for the CDR3: TGTGCCAGCAGCCGGGGCAACTCTGGGGCCAACGTCCTGACTTTC.

The chain carries TRBV5-1 and TRBJ2-1; 7 bases agree with TRBD2. The junction had 16 bases not matched to a gene; V was cut back by 0 bases and J by 7 bases. CDR3 size: 18 residues. Germline assignment: CDR1 SGHRS and CDR2 YFSETQ. DNA of the CDR3: TGCGCCAGCAGCTTGGAGGTCCGGGGCTACCGGGGGGAGAATGAGCAGTTCTTC. It encodes CASSLEVRGYRGENEQFF. The full variable domain, its missing parts supplied by reference TRBV5-1 and TRBJ2-1, is KAGVTQTPRYLIKTRGQQVTLSCSPISGHRSVSWYQQTPGQGLQFLFEYFSETQRNKGNFPGRFSGRQFSNSRSEMNVSTLELGDSALYLCASSLEVRGYRGENEQFFGPGTRLTVL.

This clone came up a few times. The CDR3 spells CASSPGTGANTEAFF. CDR3 in DNA: TGTGCCAGCTCACCAGGGACAGGGGCGAACACTGAAGCTTTCTTT. The chain has TRBV18 and TRBJ1-1, with TRBD1 matching 10 bases. CDR1 and CDR2 (germline): KGHSH, LQKENI. After removal of 2 bases from V and 1 base from J, the junction contained 1 base not matched to a gene. The CDR3 contains 15 residues.

V usage is TRBV28 and J usage is TRBJ2-1; TRBD2 matches at 11 bases. Germline V gene sequence: CDR1 MDHEN, CDR2 SYDVKM. The CDR3 runs 18 residues. V lost 8 bases and J lost 6; bases outside the gene matches: 18. CDR3 sequence: CASLGWASGGFGFNEQFF. The CDR3 region has the DNA TGTGCCAGCCTAGGTTGGGCTAGCGGGGGGTTCGGGTTCAATGAGCAGTTCTTC.

This rearrangement joins TRBV19 to TRBJ2-1, with a tentative D call TRBD1 (6 bases). V dropped 6 bases and J dropped 7 bases, with 19 bases sitting between them. The CDR3 runs to 15 residues. The germline CDR1 and CDR2 sequences are LNHDA and SQIVND (reference sequence). The CDR3 is CASREQGYDRNEQFF. CDR3 DNA sequence: TGTGCCAGTAGAGAACAGGGTTATGATAGAAATGAGCAGTTCTTC. Based on the CDR3 plus reference TRBV19 and TRBJ2-1, the full variable domain is DGGITQSPKYLFRKEGQNVTLSCEQNLNHDAMYWYRQDPGQGLRLIYYSQIVNDFQKGDIAEGYSVSREKKESFPLTVTSAQKNPTAFYLCASREQGYDRNEQFFGPGTRLTVL.

J is TRBJ2-3 and V is TRBV7-9, with 8 bases identical to TRBD1. J lost 5 bases, V lost 2 bases, and 6 bases had no gene match. The CDR3 covers 15 residues. Germline CDR1 SEHNR, CDR2 FQNEAQ (reference sequence). The DNA of the CDR3 is TGTGCCAGCAGCTTACGGGGGACAGGCTTAGATACGCAGTATTTT. It translates to CASSLRGTGLDTQYF.

Of note for this clone: Germline is not matched at one junction end, which may reflect a read error. The identical CDR3 is also encoded by other nucleotide sequences in the sample. The chain carries TRBV3-1 (or the pseudogene TRBV3-2) and TRBJ2-3; D uncertain. The germline V gene has CDR1 LGHDT and CDR2 YNNKEL (reference sequence). CDR3 size: 16 residues. CDR3 in amino acids: CASSQVRPDGSDTQYF. Written as DNA, the CDR3 is TGTGCTAGCAGCCAAGTTCGCCCTGACGGGTCAGATACGCAGTATTTT.

The chain has TRBV12-3 or TRBV12-4 and TRBJ2-5, with D possibly TRBD2 on 5 matching bases. Trimming took off 6 bases at V and 5 bases at J, with 13 bases between the two ends. This CDR3 region has 13 residues. This CDR3 reads CASSPLDYETQYF. In nucleotides, the CDR3 is TGTGCCAGCAGCCCACTCGACTATGAGACCCAGTACTTC.